This T cell receptor beta chain was documented in a study of cytomegalovirus exposure and HLA in healthy donors. Study overall: In terms of ancestry, the Caucasian-associated cluster contained about 80% of the roughly 400 genotyped donors.

The trim removed 6 bases at V and 6 bases at J, leaving 3 bases unmatched. Germline loops: CDR1 MNHNS, CDR2 SASEGT. The CDR3 consists of 13 residues. Both 60 Vbeta primers and 13 Jbeta primers went into the PCR. Sequencing was performed with immunoSEQ multiplex PCR; in TCRdb, only in-frame clones are kept and a portion is missing. The table has roughly 120,000 clones, approximately 80% seen once. The receptor's source is a woman between 35 and 50 years old in good health and CMV-seropositive. Sequenced: PBMCs. The chain joins TRBV6-1 to TRBJ2-1; 9 bases map to TRBD2. CDR3: CASRTSGRNEQFF. CDR3 nucleotides: TGTGCCAGCAGGACTAGCGGTCGCAATGAGCAGTTCTTC.